This is a list of T cell receptor beta chains from one sample in a study of T cell repertoires in cytomegalovirus infection. The antigens for these receptors are not known. In TCRdb, the reads were re-called with MiXCR into one record per CDR3 protein. The sample includes around 900,000 distinct CDR3 sequences, roughly 30% of them seen just once. This material consisted of cultured CD8+ T cells from PBMCs, taken from culture after CMV antigen stimulation. The receptors here all came from a human donor in good health (CMV status not recorded). Some clones in this sample may be carry-over from other donors' samples. Each CDR3 is given with its conserved first and last residue. D genes are given only for firm matches. Size values are once, few and many counts, or a class for expanded clones, and some rows have none.

TRBV6-5,-,-,TRBJ1-2,TGTGCCAGCAGTTATGGCACAAATGATGGCTACACCTTC,CASSYGTNDGYTF
TRBV6-6,-,few,TRBJ2-1,TGTGCCAGCAGTTCCCTCGCCGGGGGCCTCTACGATGAGCAGTTCTTC,CASSSLAGGLYDEQFF
TRBV20-1,-,-,TRBJ1-5,TGCAGTGCTAGGGACCAGGCCGGCGTTCCCCAGCATTTT,CSARDQAGVPQHF
TRBV27,TRBD2,many,TRBJ2-2,TGTGCCAGCAGCCTGGGACTAGCGGGGAACACCGGGGAGCTGTTTTTT,CASSLGLAGNTGELFF
TRBV6-1,-,few,TRBJ2-5,TGTGCCAGCAGTAAGGGGAGACCCGACTTC,CASSKGRPDF
TRBV12-3/TRBV12-4,TRBD2,-,TRBJ2-7,TGTGCCAGCAGTAACCTAGCGGGGGGCGGCTACGAGCAGTACTTC,CASSNLAGGGYEQYF
TRBV7-2,-,many,TRBJ2-7,TGTGCCAGCAGCGTTACGCGGGGAAAATCCTACGAGCAGTACTTC,CASSVTRGKSYEQYF
TRBV12-3/TRBV12-4,TRBD1,few,TRBJ2-1,TGTGCCATCACAGACAGGGTGACCTACAATGAGCAGTTCTTC,CAITDRVTYNEQFF
TRBV4-2,-,-,TRBJ1-5,TGTGCCAGCAGCCAAGGATGGGTTCAGCCCCAGCATTTT,CASSQGWVQPQHF
TRBV13,-,-,TRBJ2-1,TGTGCCAGCAGCTCCCGGGACCACCCCAGGTTCCATGAGCAGTTCTTC,CASSSRDHPRFHEQFF
TRBV5-4,-,-,TRBJ1-6,TGTGCCAGCAGCTTGGCCGTCGCTATAGGGGCGAGCTCCTATAATTCACCCCTCCACTTT,CASSLAVAIGASSYNSPLHF
TRBV7-8,-,many,TRBJ2-7,TGTGCCAGCAGCTTACGGGGATCCCACGAGCAGTACTTC,CASSLRGSHEQYF
TRBV11-2,TRBD1,-,TRBJ1-1,TGTGCCAGCAGCTTATGGGACAGGGCTTTGACGAACACTGAAGCTTTCTTT,CASSLWDRALTNTEAFF
TRBV7-6,-,few,TRBJ2-2,TGTGCCAGCAGCCATCTCGACGGTGGGCAGACCGGGGAGCTGTTTTTT,CASSHLDGGQTGELFF
TRBV2,-,once,TRBJ2-2,TGTGCCAGCAGTGGCCGACGAGGGGCGGGCACCGGGGAGCTGTTTTTT,CASSGRRGAGTGELFF
TRBV15,-,-,TRBJ2-3,TGTGCCACCAGCAGGGCAGATACGCAGTATTTT,CATSRADTQYF
TRBV28,-,-,TRBJ2-1,TGTGCCAGTACCTCGACGGTCTCCTACAATGAGCAGTTCTTC,CASTSTVSYNEQFF